This is a list of T cell receptor beta chains from one sample in a study of blood T cell repertoires in COVID-19. Data came from immunoSEQ multiplex PCR; TCRdb stores just in-frame clones and leaves some out. The sample holds 300,000 to 400,000 clones, 75% to 90% seen once. The specimen sequenced was PBMCs or T cells enriched from blood (not recorded which). Receptor source: a man under 40 who had recovered from COVID-19. Both conserved end residues are part of each CDR3. D genes are given only for firm matches.

j_call: TRBJ2-5; d_call: -; cdr3_length: 16; v_call: TRBV7-7; cdr3_nt: TGTGCCAGCAGCAAAGGCCGACTAGTCGCGCAAGAGACCCAGTACTTC; cdr3_aa: CASSKGRLVAQETQYF
j_call: TRBJ2-1; d_call: -; cdr3_length: 15; v_call: TRBV19; cdr3_nt: TGTGCCAGTAGTATATCGGGGGACTCCTACAATGAGCAGTTCTTC; cdr3_aa: CASSISGDSYNEQFF
j_call: TRBJ1-5; d_call: TRBD1; cdr3_length: 13; v_call: TRBV19; cdr3_nt: TGTGCCAGTACTGACAGGGGCAATCAGCCCCAGCATTTT; cdr3_aa: CASTDRGNQPQHF
j_call: TRBJ1-6; d_call: TRBD1; cdr3_length: 13; v_call: TRBV12-3/TRBV12-4; cdr3_nt: TGTGCCAGCACCAACAGGGGGAACTCACCCCTCCACTTT; cdr3_aa: CASTNRGNSPLHF
j_call: TRBJ1-5; d_call: -; cdr3_length: 16; v_call: TRBV5-6; cdr3_nt: TGTGCCAGCAGCTTAGGATCGGCAGGGTCAAATCAGCCCCAGCATTTT; cdr3_aa: CASSLGSAGSNQPQHF
j_call: TRBJ2-3; d_call: TRBD1; cdr3_length: 14; v_call: TRBV12-5; cdr3_nt: TGTGCTAGTGGATTACAGGGGGCTGGAGATACGCAGTATTTT; cdr3_aa: CASGLQGAGDTQYF
j_call: TRBJ1-4; d_call: TRBD1; cdr3_length: 13; v_call: TRBV18; cdr3_nt: TGTGCCAGCTCACCGGCAGGACAGGGCGAACTGTTTTTT; cdr3_aa: CASSPAGQGELFF
j_call: TRBJ2-6; d_call: TRBD2; cdr3_length: 19; v_call: TRBV4-2; cdr3_nt: TGTGCCAGCAGCTTCAACTTAGCGGGGGGGGACCCTGGGGCCAACGTCCTGACTTTC; cdr3_aa: CASSFNLAGGDPGANVLTF
j_call: TRBJ1-2; d_call: -; cdr3_length: 14; v_call: TRBV19; cdr3_nt: TGTGCCAGTACCCCCCGGACAGCCCTCTATGGCTACACCTTC; cdr3_aa: CASTPRTALYGYTF
j_call: TRBJ2-5; d_call: -; cdr3_length: 16; v_call: TRBV5-1; cdr3_nt: TGCGCCAGCACGAAAGAGTGGCGGGGGCGAACCGAGACCCAGTACTTC; cdr3_aa: CASTKEWRGRTETQYF
j_call: TRBJ1-2; d_call: TRBD1; cdr3_length: 15; v_call: TRBV5-5; cdr3_nt: TGTGCCAGCAGCACGGACAGGGCAAATTTCTATGGCTACACCTTC; cdr3_aa: CASSTDRANFYGYTF
j_call: TRBJ2-7; d_call: TRBD1; cdr3_length: 13; v_call: TRBV10-3; cdr3_nt: TGTGCCATCAGGACAGGGGGGCTTGACGAGCAGTACTTC; cdr3_aa: CAIRTGGLDEQYF
j_call: TRBJ2-7; d_call: -; cdr3_length: 13; v_call: TRBV10-3; cdr3_nt: TGTGCCATCAGTGACGGGACTTCCTACGAGCAGTACTTC; cdr3_aa: CAISDGTSYEQYF
j_call: TRBJ2-3; d_call: -; cdr3_length: 16; v_call: TRBV5-4; cdr3_nt: TGTGCCAGCAGCTTGTCGATGACAGCGACCACAGATACGCAGTATTTT; cdr3_aa: CASSLSMTATTDTQYF
j_call: TRBJ1-6; d_call: -; cdr3_length: 12; v_call: TRBV2; cdr3_nt: TGTGCCAGGCGAGCTCCGAATTCACCCCTCCACTTT; cdr3_aa: CARRAPNSPLHF